Listed below are T cell receptor beta chains from one sample, sequenced in a study of CD8+ T cells in alopecia areata. Sequenced by immunoSEQ multiplex PCR; TCRdb stores in-frame clones only, minus some. The data show about 70,000 clones, with under 55% seen just once and about a sixth held by the top ten. The sequencing used CD8+ T cells sorted from blood, collected at week 0. All receptors derive from a human donor with alopecia areata. CDR3s leave out the opening cysteine and the closing phenylalanine or tryptophan.

>TRBV27|TRBJ2-7
ASRPTGGWTYEQY
>TRBV4-1|TRBJ1-1
ASSQLNTEAF
>TRBV5-4|TRBJ2-7
ASSYGGTSYEQY
>TRBV5-6|TRBJ1-5
ASQDGLTQPQH
>TRBV7-3|TRBJ2-7
ASSLRRPGAQYEQY
>TRBV7-2|TRBJ2-4
ASSFDLWEREGLQNIQY
>TRBV29-1|TRBJ1-1
SVETGRSEAF
>TRBV19|TRBJ2-7
ASSSTSYEQY
>TRBV30|TRBJ1-1
ACARLTGDTEAF
>TRBV29-1|TRBJ2-1
SVESSGRPNNEQF
>TRBV7-9|TRBJ2-1
ASTYDRRDEQF
>TRBV7-2|TRBJ2-1
ASSSVTNEQF
>TRBV29-1|TRBJ1-2
SVVAPDSYGYT
>TRBV5-1|TRBJ2-2
ASSLTEGFGGTGELF
>TRBV29-1|TRBJ2-3
SVGAPGRY
>TRBV7-9|TRBJ1-1
ASSFEKVGDRGAF
>TRBV7-3|TRBJ2-3
ASSLGVRRPNTDTQY
>TRBV4-1|TRBJ2-3
ASSQPGLAGSTDTQY
>TRBV7-3|TRBJ2-1
ASSLTWAGTRQNEQF
>TRBV4-3|TRBJ2-2
ASSQDRASGELF
>TRBV29-1|TRBJ1-2
SVDGPSYGYT
>TRBV10-3|TRBJ2-3
AIVSGAGGPGDTQY
>TRBV7-9|TRBJ1-1
ASSLDRGSAF
>TRBV29-1|TRBJ2-5
SVEIGWGETQY
>TRBV29-1|TRBJ1-4
SVTPGDWPNEKLF
>TRBV29-1|TRBJ1-1
SVEEGRGTEAF
>TRBV2|TRBJ2-1
ASSGQGRVSYNEQF
>TRBV15|TRBJ1-1
ATSSKLYTEAF
>TRBV29-1|TRBJ2-1
SVLEYNEQF
>TRBV27|TRBJ2-1
ASSLGASGYNEQF
>TRBV30|TRBJ2-2
ASGGENTGELF
>TRBV7-9|TRBJ2-7
ASSPGLAVEQY
>TRBV29-1|TRBJ2-7
SVVFLSGYEQY
>TRBV27|TRBJ1-5
ASRRNSNQPQH
>TRBV29-1|TRBJ2-2
SAVVWVGTDNTGELF
>TRBV30|TRBJ2-1
AWSPGIAKDRDGGEQF
>TRBV27|TRBJ2-4
ASSLGTGGVGIQY
>TRBV7-2|TRBJ2-1
ASLVAGSSYNEQF
>TRBV13|TRBJ2-3
ASSLRTSGVTDTQY
>TRBV7-2|TRBJ2-3
ASMTSTDTQY
>TRBV6-5|TRBJ1-2
ASRTTGGNYGYT
>TRBV7-9|TRBJ2-7
ASSPTAYEQY
>TRBV29-1|TRBJ2-1
SVEDRRAGWEQF
>TRBV11-2|TRBJ1-3
ASSRGLHGNTIY
>TRBV9|TRBJ2-6
ASSEPGQGISGANVLT
>TRBV27|TRBJ2-1
ASSKDSVPNPYNEQF
>TRBV19|TRBJ1-1
ASSRGGSFPNTEAF
>TRBV7-2|TRBJ2-7
ASSLDPLAGGKFYEQY
>TRBV7-6|TRBJ1-4
ASSPHSQGAAANEKLF
>TRBV7-9|TRBJ2-7
ASRRTGSEQY
>TRBV13|TRBJ2-1
ASSFVVGFHNEQF
>TRBV7-9|TRBJ2-7
ASSLYGADEQY
>TRBV27|TRBJ1-1
ASSARAPDRNTEAF
>TRBV9|TRBJ1-2
ASSVVGGGYT
>TRBV4-1|TRBJ2-1
ASSQVAAGRGSNEQF
>TRBV7-9|TRBJ1-1
ASSRDPGTEAF
>TRBV5-6|TRBJ1-1
ASSLGPNTEAF
>TRBV15|TRBJ2-7
ATSRGVAGGEDYEQY
>TRBV4-1|TRBJ1-1
ASSQRASLNTEAF
>TRBV13|TRBJ2-7
ASSLGRGDEQY